Included here is one T cell receptor beta chain sequence, with context. Germline trimming cut 4 bases from V and 5 bases from J; bases unmatched to any gene: 8. Per the germline V gene, CDR1 is MDHEN and CDR2 is SYDVKM. The CDR3 covers 16 residues. Clones were read by immunoSEQ multiplex PCR, and TCRdb kept only the in-frame ones, dropping some. The top ten clones hold about 8.9% of a sample with a few hundred thousand clones, roughly four fifths of them seen once. These data come from a study of blood T cell repertoires in COVID-19. This TCR derives from a man older than 75 with acute or convalescent COVID-19. V gene TRBV28 combines with J gene TRBJ2-4; 10 bases are shared with TRBD1. Sequenced sample: peripheral blood. CDR3 DNA: TGTGCCAGCAGTTCTCTCGGGACAGGGGAGCAAAACATTCAGTACTTC. Protein: CASSSLGTGEQNIQYF. Full variable domain (missing parts from reference TRBV28 and TRBJ2-4): DVKVTQSSRYLVKRTGEKVFLECVQDMDHENMFWYRQDPGLGLRLIYFSYDVKMKEKGDIPEGYSVSREKKERFSLILESASTNQTSMYLCASSSLGTGEQNIQYFGAGTRLSVL.